The rows below give T cell receptor beta chains drawn from one sample of a study of blood T cell repertoires in COVID-19. Sequencing used immunoSEQ multiplex PCR; TCRdb keeps in-frame clones, though not all of them. Of under 90,000 clones in the sample, about 88% were seen once. Sequenced material: peripheral blood. The receptor source for this set is a man aged 70 or older with active or convalescent COVID-19. The CDR3 runs from the conserved cysteine through the conserved F or W. The D gene is left open where the match is weak. Clone size is stated in some rows and not others, as once, few, many or a class when expanded.

size	V	length	J	D	CDR3	DNA
.	TRBV29-1	13	TRBJ2-3	.	CSVEELIADTQYF	TGCAGCGTTGAAGAGTTAATTGCGGATACGCAGTATTTT
.	TRBV11-2	14	TRBJ1-4	.	CASSLGQDNEKLFF	TGTGCCAGCAGCTTAGGACAGGATAATGAAAAACTGTTTTTT
.	TRBV10-2	13	TRBJ1-5	.	CASSDPDNQPQHF	TGCGCCAGCAGTGATCCAGACAATCAGCCCCAGCATTTT
.	TRBV2	13	TRBJ2-1	TRBD1	CASRSTGGGEQFF	TGTGCCAGCAGATCTACAGGGGGAGGTGAGCAGTTCTTC
.	TRBV7-8	12	TRBJ2-7	.	CASSLLTYEQYF	TGTGCCAGCAGCTTATTAACCTACGAGCAGTACTTC
.	TRBV11-3	14	TRBJ2-7	.	CASSPGQNFDEQYF	TGTGCCAGCAGCCCCGGACAGAACTTCGACGAGCAGTACTTC
.	TRBV2	15	TRBJ2-5	TRBD2	CASKTGTSGIKTQYF	TGTGCCAGCAAGACGGGGACTAGCGGGATAAAGACCCAGTACTTC
.	TRBV21-1	12	TRBJ2-1	.	CASSGQGSEQFF	TGTGCCAGCAGCGGGCAGGGGAGTGAGCAGTTCTTC
.	TRBV6-1	14	TRBJ2-3	TRBD1	CASSDFGTEKPQYF	TGTGCCAGCAGTGATTTTGGGACAGAAAAGCCGCAGTATTTT
.	TRBV11-2	13	TRBJ2-1	.	CASSSRLDNEQFF	TGTGCCAGCAGCTCGCGGCTCGACAATGAGCAGTTCTTC
.	TRBV16	15	TRBJ1-5	TRBD1	CASSHRGQVKQPQHF	TGTGCCAGCAGCCACCGAGGACAGGTTAAACAGCCCCAGCATTTT
.	TRBV11-2	16	TRBJ1-2	.	CASSHGRGRANYGYTF	TGTGCCAGCAGCCATGGGAGGGGAAGGGCTAACTATGGCTACACCTTC
.	TRBV2	18	TRBJ1-4	.	CASSFRTDMRVTNEKLFF	TGTGCCAGCAGTTTCCGGACCGACATGAGGGTAACTAATGAAAAACTGTTTTTT
once	TRBV5-1	13	TRBJ1-6	.	CASSEELGSPLHF	TGCGCCAGCAGCGAGGAATTGGGTTCACCCCTCCACTTT
.	TRBV24-1	17	TRBJ2-1	TRBD1	CATSSPQGTGDVDEQFF	TGTGCCACCAGTTCGCCTCAGGGGACAGGGGATGTAGATGAGCAGTTCTTC
.	TRBV6-5	13	TRBJ2-2	.	CASSQLASGELFF	TGTGCCAGCAGCCAACTAGCTTCTGGGGAGCTGTTTTTT
.	TRBV19	14	TRBJ1-6	TRBD1	CASSVRTGNSPLHF	TGTGCCAGTAGTGTACGGACAGGCAATTCACCCCTCCACTTT
.	TRBV6-5	14	TRBJ2-1	TRBD2	CASRASGGYNEQFF	TGTGCCAGCAGAGCTAGCGGGGGGTACAATGAGCAGTTCTTC
.	TRBV6-2/TRBV6-3	17	TRBJ2-3	TRBD1	CASSSPRTGGGIDTQYF	TGTGCCAGCAGTTCCCCCCGGACAGGGGGTGGGATAGATACGCAGTATTTT
.	TRBV10-3	18	TRBJ1-1	TRBD1	CAISEEGALADYSRGAFF	TGTGCCATCAGTGAGGAGGGGGCCTTGGCAGACTACTCAAGAGGGGCTTTCTTT
.	TRBV6-5	13	TRBJ2-3	.	CASSISGQGTQYF	TGTGCCAGCAGTATCTCGGGCCAGGGTACGCAGTATTTT
.	TRBV21-1	16	TRBJ2-7	.	CASTRRRLAGPYEQYF	TGTGCCAGCACCAGAAGGAGACTAGCGGGACCCTACGAGCAGTACTTC
.	TRBV5-1	15	TRBJ2-3	TRBD2	CASSFNGGASDTQYF	TGCGCCAGCAGCTTTAACGGGGGGGCCTCCGATACGCAGTATTTT
.	TRBV4-1	15	TRBJ2-4	.	CASSRGGTEKNIQYF	TGCGCCAGCAGCCGAGGGGGGACAGAGAAAAACATTCAGTACTTC
.	TRBV18	15	TRBJ1-2	TRBD1	CASSPDRALGSGYTF	TGTGCCAGCTCACCAGACAGGGCTCTGGGGAGCGGCTACACCTTC
.	TRBV29-1	13	TRBJ1-5	.	CSVVDSYNQPQHF	TGCAGCGTCGTCGACAGCTACAATCAGCCCCAGCATTTT
.	TRBV4-2	14	TRBJ2-2	.	CASSQDRRAGELFF	TGTGCCAGCAGCCAAGATAGGCGGGCCGGGGAGCTGTTTTTT
.	TRBV21-1	16	TRBJ2-7	.	CASGGGGLAEPDEQYF	TGTGCCAGTGGGGGAGGGGGGCTAGCGGAGCCGGACGAGCAGTACTTC
.	TRBV27	15	TRBJ2-1	.	CASSSDRSSYNEQFF	TGTGCCAGCAGTTCCGACAGGAGCTCCTACAATGAGCAGTTCTTC
few	TRBV9	15	TRBJ2-6	TRBD1	CASSVAGDSSRVLTF	TGTGCCAGCAGCGTAGCCGGGGACAGCTCCAGGGTCCTGACTTTC
.	TRBV7-9	13	TRBJ2-2	.	CASSLSRTGELFF	TGTGCCAGCAGCTTATCCCGGACCGGGGAGCTGTTTTTT
.	TRBV28	13	TRBJ1-5	.	CASSWTENQPQHF	TGTGCCAGCAGTTGGACAGAAAATCAGCCCCAGCATTTT
.	TRBV19	13	TRBJ1-2	.	CASSTTGIGGYTF	TGTGCCAGTAGTACCACGGGGATTGGTGGCTACACCTTC
.	TRBV7-3	15	TRBJ2-1	TRBD2	CASSPTGLADNEQFF	TGTGCCAGCAGCCCGACGGGACTAGCGGACAATGAGCAGTTCTTC
.	TRBV28	15	TRBJ2-6	.	CASISGGSGANVLTF	TGTGCCAGCATCTCTGGAGGATCTGGGGCCAACGTCCTGACTTTC
few	TRBV18	15	TRBJ2-1	.	CASSPRTNTYNEQFF	TGTGCCAGCTCACCTCGGACAAACACCTACAATGAGCAGTTCTTC